This record concerns one T cell receptor (beta chain) sequence. The target antigen is unknown. This entry belongs to a study of T cell repertoires in cytomegalovirus infection. Broader study findings: The cumulative frequency of public TCR beta families distinguished individuals who carried CMV together with the relevant HLA. The study found HLA-C-restricted CMV-specific TCR beta clonotypes dominating the ex vivo response.

Germline CDR1 and CDR2: MNHNS and SASEGT. V shed 6 bases and J shed 1 base, with 9 bases lying between them. This CDR3 spans 13 amino acids. One entry per CDR3 protein, called by TCRdb with MiXCR from the reads. Altogether approximately 300,000 distinct CDR3 sequences are present, roughly 29% being singletons, with the ten largest covering 20%. The source material was cultured PBMCs, sampled from culture after CMV antigen stimulation. The sequence was collected from a human donor in good health (CMV status not recorded). Some clones in this sample may be carry-over from other donors' samples. This chain connects TRBV6-1 to TRBJ1-1; D is possibly TRBD1 (5 bases). The CDR3 DNA reads as TGTGCCAGCAGGGGGACCTCGAACACTGAAGCTTTCTTT. As protein: CASRGTSNTEAFF.